A selection of T cell receptor beta chains follows, all from one sample in a study of cytomegalovirus exposure and HLA in healthy donors. The repertoire was sequenced with immunoSEQ multiplex PCR; TCRdb's copy has only in-frame clones and lacks some. The profile shows some 200,000 clones, around 88% of them singletons. Specimen: PBMCs. These receptors all come from a woman in her late teens or twenties in good health and CMV-seronegative. CDR3s include the opening cysteine and the closing phenylalanine or tryptophan. A D gene is named only where the DNA matches it firmly. Expanded clones are given a class, and other clones once, few, many or no size at all.

clone size	D gene	V gene	J gene	CDR3 protein	CDR3 DNA
.	.	TRBV7-2	TRBJ1-1	CASSPRWQGRNTEAFF	TGTGCCAGCAGCCCCAGGTGGCAGGGGAGGAACACTGAAGCTTTCTTT
once	TRBD2	TRBV11-3	TRBJ2-7	CASSSGLDSYEQYF	TGTGCCAGCAGCTCCGGACTAGACTCCTACGAGCAGTACTTC
few	.	TRBV4-1	TRBJ2-4	CASSQAFLAKNIQYF	TGCGCCAGCAGCCAAGCGTTCCTAGCCAAAAACATTCAGTACTTC
.	TRBD2	TRBV5-4	TRBJ2-3	CASSFGGGGTDTQYF	TGTGCCAGCAGCTTTGGCGGGGGAGGCACAGATACGCAGTATTTT
.	TRBD1	TRBV29-1	TRBJ1-2	CSAPHGGRQGGGYTF	TGCAGCGCCCCACATGGGGGCCGACAGGGGGGAGGCTACACCTTC
.	.	TRBV4-1	TRBJ2-5	CASSQRHPGEETQYF	TGCGCCAGCAGCCAGAGGCATCCGGGGGAAGAGACCCAGTACTTC
.	.	TRBV29-1	TRBJ1-1	CSVEGGGYVNTEAFF	TGCAGCGTCGAAGGTGGGGGGTACGTGAACACTGAAGCTTTCTTT
few	TRBD1	TRBV18	TRBJ1-5	CASSPPGQGNQPQHF	TGTGCCAGCTCACCACCGGGACAGGGCAATCAGCCCCAGCATTTT
few	.	TRBV5-4	TRBJ1-1	CASSLGARTEAFF	TGTGCCAGCAGCTTGGGGGCACGGACTGAAGCTTTCTTT
.	.	TRBV4-3	TRBJ1-1	CASSQGPGNTEAFF	TGCGCCAGCAGCCAAGGCCCAGGGAACACTGAAGCTTTCTTT
.	TRBD1	TRBV2	TRBJ2-1	CASDRGFDEQFF	TGTGCCAGCGACAGGGGATTTGATGAGCAGTTCTTC
.	TRBD2	TRBV7-8	TRBJ2-1	CASSSLAGGPRNEQFF	TGTGCCAGCAGCTCCTTAGCGGGAGGGCCGCGGAATGAGCAGTTCTTC
.	TRBD1	TRBV6-6	TRBJ2-7	CASSYYPGQAYEQYF	TGTGCCAGCAGTTACTACCCGGGACAGGCTTACGAGCAGTACTTC
.	.	TRBV6-6	TRBJ2-2	CASPKPGNTGELFF	TGTGCCAGCCCAAAACCGGGGAACACCGGGGAGCTGTTTTTT
.	.	TRBV5-6	TRBJ2-2	CASSLAGRGTGELFF	TGTGCCAGCAGCTTGGCAGGGCGCGGCACCGGGGAGCTGTTTTTT
.	TRBD1	TRBV7-9	TRBJ1-4	CASTRQGAEKLFF	TGTGCCAGCACCCGACAGGGAGCTGAAAAACTGTTTTTT
.	.	TRBV15	TRBJ2-7	CATSGGTYPYEQYF	TGTGCCACCAGCGGGGGGACGTACCCCTACGAGCAGTACTTC
.	.	TRBV4-1	TRBJ2-1	CASSQLGEPYNEQFF	TGCGCCAGCAGCCAACTGGGAGAGCCCTACAATGAGCAGTTCTTC
.	.	TRBV7-2	TRBJ1-6	CASSLHPQGYNSPLHF	TGTGCCAGCAGCTTACACCCACAGGGCTATAATTCACCCCTCCACTTT
.	.	TRBV5-1	TRBJ1-1	CASSPERGGDTEAFF	TGCGCCAGCAGCCCAGAACGGGGAGGGGACACTGAAGCTTTCTTT
.	.	TRBV7-8	TRBJ1-2	CASSLVWFAVNAHGYTF	TGTGCCAGCAGCTTAGTTTGGTTTGCAGTCAACGCTCATGGCTACACCTTC
.	.	TRBV7-9	TRBJ2-1	CASRRSSYNEQFF	TGTGCCAGCCGGAGGAGCTCCTACAATGAGCAGTTCTTC
.	TRBD2	TRBV4-1	TRBJ2-1	CASSQSPPASGRGNEQFF	TGCGCCAGCAGCCAATCCCCCCCCGCTAGCGGGAGGGGCAATGAGCAGTTCTTC
.	TRBD2	TRBV27	TRBJ2-2	CASSLPTLAGGPTGELFF	TGTGCCAGCAGTCTCCCGACCCTAGCGGGGGGGCCCACCGGGGAGCTGTTTTTT
.	TRBD1	TRBV30	TRBJ1-5	CAWSRPGQYNQPQHF	TGTGCCTGGAGTCGTCCGGGACAGTACAATCAGCCCCAGCATTTT
.	.	TRBV5-1	TRBJ1-6	CASSLEGQNSPLHF	TGCGCCAGCAGCTTGGAAGGACAAAATTCACCCCTCCACTTT
.	.	TRBV7-2	TRBJ1-2	CASSLVGLSEGYTF	TGTGCCAGCAGCTTAGTCGGTCTCTCTGAGGGCTACACCTTC
.	.	TRBV5-1	TRBJ2-1	CASRSGNEQFF	TGCGCCAGCAGGAGCGGCAATGAGCAGTTCTTC
.	.	TRBV4-3	TRBJ2-1	CASSQGWMTVEQFF	TGCGCCAGCAGCCAAGGTTGGATGACAGTTGAGCAGTTCTTC
.	TRBD2	TRBV9	TRBJ2-5	CASSAKLAGGQETQYF	TGTGCCAGCAGCGCCAAACTAGCGGGGGGGCAAGAGACCCAGTACTTC
.	TRBD2	TRBV6-6	TRBJ2-5	CASRGSGGRETQYF	TGTGCCAGCAGGGGGTCGGGGGGGCGAGAGACCCAGTACTTC
.	TRBD1	TRBV6-1	TRBJ1-2	CASSLGTGRGYTF	TGTGCCAGCAGTTTAGGGACAGGGCGGGGCTACACCTTC
.	.	TRBV5-4	TRBJ1-2	CASSSPSQSPLRRYGYTF	TGTGCCAGCAGCTCCCCCTCCCAATCCCCTTTGAGGAGGTATGGCTACACCTTC
once	TRBD1	TRBV7-3	TRBJ2-7	CASYGTDRTYEQYF	TGTGCCAGCTACGGGACAGACCGAACCTACGAGCAGTACTTC
.	.	TRBV7-9	TRBJ2-7	CSSSSGPYEQYF	TGTTCCAGCAGCTCAGGTCCCTACGAGCAGTACTTC
.	.	TRBV4-2	TRBJ1-6	CASSRNQGHNSPLHF	TGTGCCAGCAGCCGGAATCAGGGTCATAATTCACCCCTCCACTTT
.	.	TRBV4-3	TRBJ1-2	CASSQDLGDTGFSYGYTF	TGCGCCAGCAGCCAAGATCTCGGGGACACCGGATTCTCCTATGGCTACACCTTC
.	.	TRBV6-5	TRBJ1-1	CASSYSGHGNTEAFF	TGTGCCAGCAGTTACTCGGGACATGGAAACACTGAAGCTTTCTTT
.	.	TRBV7-2	TRBJ2-7	CASSSLGGGLDEQYF	TGTGCCAGCAGCAGCCTTGGGGGGGGCCTCGACGAGCAGTACTTC
.	.	TRBV27	TRBJ2-7	CASSPWTTYEQYF	TGTGCCAGCAGTCCCTGGACTACCTACGAGCAGTACTTC
few	.	TRBV5-1	TRBJ2-7	CASSIGQGGEQYF	TGCGCCAGCAGCATAGGACAGGGAGGGGAGCAGTACTTC
.	TRBD2	TRBV7-9	TRBJ2-3	CASSSPTRLAFSDTQYF	TGTGCCAGCAGTTCCCCGACCCGACTAGCGTTTTCAGATACGCAGTATTTT
once	TRBD2	TRBV4-2	TRBJ2-1	CASSQEYGRAINEQFF	TGTGCCAGCAGCCAAGAATACGGGAGGGCCATCAATGAGCAGTTCTTC
.	.	TRBV20-1	TRBJ2-5	CSADSRETQYF	TGCAGTGCGGACAGTCGGGAGACCCAGTACTTC
.	TRBD2	TRBV6-4	TRBJ2-3	CASSVERGGRDTQYF	TGTGCCAGCAGTGTGGAGCGGGGGGGCCGAGATACGCAGTATTTT
.	TRBD1	TRBV11-2	TRBJ1-2	CASSPTLDRRGYTF	TGTGCCAGCAGCCCTACCTTGGACAGGCGGGGCTACACCTTC
.	TRBD1	TRBV11-2	TRBJ2-5	CASSRRGLETQYF	TGTGCCAGCAGCCGTAGGGGGCTGGAGACCCAGTACTTC
few	.	TRBV6-1	TRBJ1-1	CASSDGSSPRSTEAFF	TGTGCCAGCAGTGACGGTAGTAGTCCTAGGAGCACTGAAGCTTTCTTT
few	TRBD1	TRBV2	TRBJ2-7	CASSLTGTYEQYF	TGTGCCAGCAGCCTGACAGGGACCTACGAGCAGTACTTC
.	.	TRBV10-3	TRBJ1-2	CAIGTPLSPLNYGYTF	TGTGCCATCGGTACACCGTTGTCCCCTCTTAACTATGGCTACACCTTC
.	TRBD1	TRBV5-8	TRBJ1-2	CASSRNRGREGGYTF	TGTGCCAGCAGCAGAAACAGGGGGCGCGAAGGAGGCTACACCTTC
.	.	TRBV11-2	TRBJ2-7	CASSLFEGGEQYF	TGTGCCAGCAGCTTGTTCGAGGGCGGAGAGCAGTACTTC
once	TRBD1	TRBV19	TRBJ1-2	CASSKGTEINYGYTF	TGTGCCAGTAGCAAAGGGACAGAGATTAACTATGGCTACACCTTC
.	TRBD1	TRBV9	TRBJ1-2	CASSVSGQGFGYTF	TGTGCCAGCAGCGTCTCGGGACAGGGCTTCGGCTACACCTTC